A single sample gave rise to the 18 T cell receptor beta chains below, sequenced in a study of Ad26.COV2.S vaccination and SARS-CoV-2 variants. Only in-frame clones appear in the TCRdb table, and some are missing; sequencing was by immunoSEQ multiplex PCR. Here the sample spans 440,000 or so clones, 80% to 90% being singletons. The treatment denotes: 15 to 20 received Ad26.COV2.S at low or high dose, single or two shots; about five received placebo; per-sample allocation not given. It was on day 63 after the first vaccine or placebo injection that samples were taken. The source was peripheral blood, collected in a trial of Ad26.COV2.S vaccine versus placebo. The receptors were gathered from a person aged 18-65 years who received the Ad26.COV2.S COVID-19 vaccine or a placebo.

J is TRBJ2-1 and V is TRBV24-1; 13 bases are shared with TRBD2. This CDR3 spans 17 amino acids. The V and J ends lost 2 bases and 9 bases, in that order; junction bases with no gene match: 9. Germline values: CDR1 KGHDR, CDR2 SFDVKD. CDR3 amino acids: CATSDSRTSGRQGEQFF. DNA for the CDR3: TGTGCCACCAGTGATTCACGGACTAGCGGGAGACAGGGTGAGCAGTTCTTC.

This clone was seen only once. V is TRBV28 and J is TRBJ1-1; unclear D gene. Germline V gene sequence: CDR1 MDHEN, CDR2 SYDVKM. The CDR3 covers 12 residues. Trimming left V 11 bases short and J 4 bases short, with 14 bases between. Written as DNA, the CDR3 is TGTGCCGCCTTCCGAGGTGGCACTGAAGCTTTCTTT. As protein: CAAFRGGTEAFF.

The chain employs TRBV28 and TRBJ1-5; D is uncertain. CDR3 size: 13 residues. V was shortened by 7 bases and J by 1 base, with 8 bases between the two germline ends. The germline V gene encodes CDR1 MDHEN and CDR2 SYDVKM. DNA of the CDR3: TGTGCCAGCACGCGCTTGAGCAATCAGCCCCAGCATTTT. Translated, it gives CASTRLSNQPQHF.

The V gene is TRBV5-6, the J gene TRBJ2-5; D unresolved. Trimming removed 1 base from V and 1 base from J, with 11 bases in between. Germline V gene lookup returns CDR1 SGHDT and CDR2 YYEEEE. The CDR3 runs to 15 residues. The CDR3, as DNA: TGTGCCAGCAGCTTGAGGAGCGTCTTCCAAGAGACCCAGTACTTC. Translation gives CASSLRSVFQETQYF.

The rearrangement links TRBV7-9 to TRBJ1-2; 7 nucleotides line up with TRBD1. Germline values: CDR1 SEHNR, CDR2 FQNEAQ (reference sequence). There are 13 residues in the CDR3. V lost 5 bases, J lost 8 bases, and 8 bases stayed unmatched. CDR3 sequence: CASSDDREAGYTF. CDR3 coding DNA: TGTGCCAGCAGCGACGACAGGGAGGCGGGCTACACCTTC.

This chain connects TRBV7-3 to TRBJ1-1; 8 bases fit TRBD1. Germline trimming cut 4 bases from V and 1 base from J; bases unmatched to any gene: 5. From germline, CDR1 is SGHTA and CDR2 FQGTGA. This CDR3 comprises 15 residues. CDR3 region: CASSSTGGRNTEAFF. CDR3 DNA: TGTGCCAGCAGCTCCACAGGGGGTAGGAACACTGAAGCTTTCTTT.

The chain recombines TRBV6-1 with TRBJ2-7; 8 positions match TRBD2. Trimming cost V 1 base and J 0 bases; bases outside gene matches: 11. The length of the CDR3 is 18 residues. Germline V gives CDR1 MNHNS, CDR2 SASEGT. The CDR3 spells CASSEGWSGGSLSYEQYF. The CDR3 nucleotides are TGTGCCAGCAGTGAAGGTTGGAGCGGGGGATCTCTCTCCTACGAGCAGTACTTC.

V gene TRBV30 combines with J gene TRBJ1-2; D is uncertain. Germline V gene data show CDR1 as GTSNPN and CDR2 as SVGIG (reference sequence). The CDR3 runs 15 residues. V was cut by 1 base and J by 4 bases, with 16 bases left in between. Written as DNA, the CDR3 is TGTGCCTGGAGTGCTCAACAGAGATTGAGCTATGGCTACACCTTC. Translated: CAWSAQQRLSYGYTF.

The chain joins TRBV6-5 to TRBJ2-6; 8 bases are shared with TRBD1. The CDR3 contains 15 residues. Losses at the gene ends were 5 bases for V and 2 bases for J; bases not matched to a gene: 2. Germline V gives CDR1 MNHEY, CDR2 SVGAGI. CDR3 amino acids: CASSKTGAGANVLTF. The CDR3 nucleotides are TGTGCCAGCAGTAAGACAGGGGCTGGGGCCAACGTCCTGACTTTC.

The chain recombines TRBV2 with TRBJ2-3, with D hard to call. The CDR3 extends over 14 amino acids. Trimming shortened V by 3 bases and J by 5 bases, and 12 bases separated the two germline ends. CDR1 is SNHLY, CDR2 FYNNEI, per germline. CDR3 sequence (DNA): TGTGCCAGCAGTGAGTGGCCGTTAAGAGATACGCAGTATTTT. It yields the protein CASSEWPLRDTQYF. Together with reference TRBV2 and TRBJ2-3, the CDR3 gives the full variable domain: EPEVTQTPSHQVTQMGQEVILRCVPISNHLYFYWYRQILGQKVEFLVSFYNNEISEKSEIFDDQFSVERPDGSNFTLKIRSTKLEDSAMYFCASSEWPLRDTQYFGPGTRLTVL.

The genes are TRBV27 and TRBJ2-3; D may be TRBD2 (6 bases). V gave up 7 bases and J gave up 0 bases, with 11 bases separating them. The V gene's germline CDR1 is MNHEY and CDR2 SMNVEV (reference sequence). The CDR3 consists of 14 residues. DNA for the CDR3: TGTGCCAGCACGTTAGCGGCCAGCACAGATACGCAGTATTTT. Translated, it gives CASTLAASTDTQYF.

The CDR3 protein is CASSPNRADSPLHF. The CDR3 bases are TGTGCCAGCTCTCCGAACAGGGCGGATTCACCCCTCCACTTT. The rearrangement joins TRBV18 to TRBJ1-6; the D gene is possibly TRBD1 (6 bases). Trimming removed 6 bases from V and 8 bases from J, with 14 bases in between. The CDR3 contains 14 residues. Germline V gene data show CDR1 as KGHSH and CDR2 as LQKENI.

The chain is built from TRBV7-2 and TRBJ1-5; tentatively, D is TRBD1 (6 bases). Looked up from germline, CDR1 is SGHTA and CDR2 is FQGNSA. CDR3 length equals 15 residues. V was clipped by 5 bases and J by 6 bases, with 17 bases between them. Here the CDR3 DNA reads TGTGCCAGCAGCGGAGGGGGGTTTTTCGCTCAGCCCCAGCATTTT. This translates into CASSGGGFFAQPQHF. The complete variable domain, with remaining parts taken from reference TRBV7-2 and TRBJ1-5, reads GAGVSQSPSNKVTEKGKDVELRCDPISGHTALYWYRQSLGQGLEFLIYFQGNSAPDKSGLPSDRFSAERTGGSVSTLTIQRTQQEDSAVYLCASSGGGFFAQPQHFGDGTRLSIL.

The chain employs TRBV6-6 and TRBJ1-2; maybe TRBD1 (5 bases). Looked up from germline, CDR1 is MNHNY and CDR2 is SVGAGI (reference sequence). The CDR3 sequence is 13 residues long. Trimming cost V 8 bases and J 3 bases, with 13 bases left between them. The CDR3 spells CASGTREDYGYTF. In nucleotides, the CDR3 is TGTGCCAGCGGAACCAGGGAGGACTATGGCTACACCTTC.

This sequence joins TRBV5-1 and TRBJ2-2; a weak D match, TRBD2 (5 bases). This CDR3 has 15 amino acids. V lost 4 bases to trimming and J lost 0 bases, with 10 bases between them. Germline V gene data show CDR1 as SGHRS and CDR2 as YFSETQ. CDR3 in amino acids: CASSIDYPNTGELFF. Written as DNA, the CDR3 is TGCGCCAGCAGCATCGACTACCCGAACACCGGGGAGCTGTTTTTT.

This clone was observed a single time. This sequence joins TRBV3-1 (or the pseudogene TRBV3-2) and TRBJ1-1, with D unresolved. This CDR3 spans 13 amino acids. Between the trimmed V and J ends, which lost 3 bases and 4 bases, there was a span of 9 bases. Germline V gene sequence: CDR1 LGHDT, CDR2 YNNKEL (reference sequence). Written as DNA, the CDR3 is TGTGCCAGCAGCCAGGGTGTTGGCACTGAAGCTTTCTTT. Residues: CASSQGVGTEAFF.

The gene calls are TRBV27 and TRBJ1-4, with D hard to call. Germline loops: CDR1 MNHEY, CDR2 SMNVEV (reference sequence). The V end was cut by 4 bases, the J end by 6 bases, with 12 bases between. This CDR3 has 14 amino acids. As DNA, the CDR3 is TGTGCCAGCAGTTATCGGAGTGCTCATGAAAAACTGTTTTTT. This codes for CASSYRSAHEKLFF.

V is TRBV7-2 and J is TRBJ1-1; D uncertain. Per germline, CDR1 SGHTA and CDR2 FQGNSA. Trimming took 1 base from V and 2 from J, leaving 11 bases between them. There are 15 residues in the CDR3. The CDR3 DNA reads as TGTGCCAGCAGCTTAGGGACGTGGGGTAACACTGAAGCTTTCTTT. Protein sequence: CASSLGTWGNTEAFF.